Presented here are 25 T cell receptor beta chains from one specimen sequenced in a study of beta chain features in type 1 diabetes. For these receptors, no antigen is known. General study findings and limits: The study found moderately but significantly shorter TCRB CDR3s in all four CD4+ subsets of Type 1 diabetes patients.

Reverse transcription of all isolated RNA meant that expressed TCRB transcripts were sequenced. Data came from immunoSEQ multiplex PCR; TCRdb stores just in-frame clones and leaves some out. The sample has under 400,000 clones, over 10% seen once; the top ten hold around 0.01%. Sequencing was done on a sample of naive CD4+ T cells from blood. The receptors shown here come from a woman younger than 30 with type 1 diabetes.

The chain links TRBV12-5 to TRBJ1-1, with 8 bases aligning to TRBD1. The germline gives CDR1 LGHNT, CDR2 FRNRAP. J gave up 2 bases and V 4 bases, and 6 bases lay outside the gene matches. The CDR3 runs 15 residues. This CDR3 is CASGSRQGSNTEAFF. Here the CDR3 DNA reads TGTGCTAGTGGTTCAAGACAGGGGAGTAACACTGAAGCTTTCTTT.

In its sample, this clone was seen a few times. The chain uses TRBV19 and TRBJ2-5, with D possibly being TRBD2 (6 bases). CDR1 is LNHDA and CDR2 is SQIVND in the germline V gene (reference sequence). The CDR3 is made up of 12 amino acids. Between the trimmed V and J ends, which lost 3 bases and 5 bases, there was a span of 7 bases. CDR3: CASSMGGETQYF. In DNA, the CDR3 is TGTGCCAGTAGTATGGGAGGCGAGACCCAGTACTTC. Full variable domain (rest looked up from reference TRBV19 and TRBJ2-5): DGGITQSPKYLFRKEGQNVTLSCEQNLNHDAMYWYRQDPGQGLRLIYYSQIVNDFQKGDIAEGYSVSREKKESFPLTVTSAQKNPTAFYLCASSMGGETQYFGPGTRLLVL.

This clone was counted a few times. The chain has TRBV30 and TRBJ1-1; D call uncertain. CDR3 length equals 13 residues. Trimming left V 4 bases short and J 4 bases short, with 13 bases between. From germline, CDR1 is GTSNPN and CDR2 SVGIG (reference sequence). CDR3 nucleotide sequence: TGTGCCTGGAACGGGGAATGGGGCACTGAAGCTTTCTTT. It specifies CAWNGEWGTEAFF.

V is TRBV11-2 and J is TRBJ1-2, with 7 bases lining up with TRBD1. With V trimmed by 5 bases and J by 4 bases, 7 bases remained unmatched. The germline gives CDR1 SGHAT, CDR2 FQNNGV. The CDR3 runs 14 residues. This chain's CDR3 is CASSTPQGLYGYTF. In nucleotides, the CDR3 is TGTGCCAGCAGCACACCACAGGGGCTCTATGGCTACACCTTC.

V is TRBV28 and J is TRBJ2-7; 10 positions agree with TRBD1. The V gene's germline CDR1 is MDHEN and CDR2 SYDVKM. V was pared by 6 bases and J by 5 bases, with 7 bases of the junction left unmatched. There are 14 residues in the CDR3. The CDR3 DNA reads as TGTGCCAGCAGGACCGGGACAGGGGTGAACGAGCAGTACTTC. Translated, it gives CASRTGTGVNEQYF.

This clone was detected a few times. The chain combines TRBV6-5 with TRBJ2-3, with D tentatively TRBD1 (6 bases). Germline V gene lookup returns CDR1 MNHEY and CDR2 SVGAGI. V lost 2 bases, J lost 5 bases, and 17 bases lay in between. The CDR3 has 16 amino acids. CDR3 residues: CASSYGGARGRDTQYF. The CDR3 DNA is TGTGCCAGCAGTTACGGCGGAGCGAGGGGGAGAGATACGCAGTATTTT.

This clone was observed a few times. The rearrangement links TRBV5-1 to TRBJ1-2, with 8 bases aligning to TRBD1. After removal of 10 bases from V and 4 bases from J, the junction contained 18 bases not matched to a gene. In germline, CDR1 is SGHRS, CDR2 YFSETQ. This CDR3 spans 16 amino acids. CDR3 in DNA: TGCGCCCCCTCAGGCCTGGAGGACAGGGATATCTATGGCTACACCTTC. This codes for CAPSGLEDRDIYGYTF.

This clone was observed a few times. V is TRBV14 and J is TRBJ2-5, with D maybe TRBD2 (6 bases). This CDR3 contains 14 residues. Germline lookup yields CDR1 SGHDN and CDR2 FVKESK. The germline V and J ends were trimmed by 0 bases and 5 bases, with 10 bases remaining between them. The CDR3 nucleotides are TGTGCCAGCAGCCAAGACCCGGCGGGGGAGACCCAGTACTTC. Translating it yields CASSQDPAGETQYF.

This clone was found a few times. V usage is TRBV30 and J usage is TRBJ2-1, with 9 nucleotides matching TRBD2. Per germline, CDR1 GTSNPN and CDR2 SVGIG (reference sequence). V was pared by 4 bases and J by 8 bases, with 3 bases of the junction left unmatched. This CDR3 is 12 amino acids long. The CDR3 bases are TGTGCCTGGACTAGCGGGATTTATGAGCAGTTCTTC. Its protein is CAWTSGIYEQFF.

The chain has TRBV14 and TRBJ2-4, with D tentatively TRBD2 (6 bases). Germline V lookup: CDR1 SGHDN, CDR2 FVKESK. The CDR3 covers 16 residues. V gave up 1 base and J gave up 7 bases, with 17 bases separating them. The CDR3 coding sequence is TGTGCCAGCAGCCAAGCTGGGCCCCTAGCGCGTAACATTCAGTACTTC. The encoded protein is CASSQAGPLARNIQYF.

This clone was counted between two and nine times. The chain couples TRBV4-1 to TRBJ1-5; D is perhaps TRBD1 (6 bases). CDR3 length: 17 residues. Looked up from germline, CDR1 is MGHRA and CDR2 is YSYEKL. Trimming pared 6 bases from V and 0 bases from J, leaving 18 bases between. CDR3 loop: CASRPYTGKNSNQPQHF. CDR3 in DNA: TGCGCCAGCAGACCTTATACAGGGAAAAATAGCAATCAGCCCCAGCATTTT.

The chain carries TRBV6-5 and TRBJ1-2; D is unclear. V was trimmed by 0 bases and J by 6 bases, leaving 8 bases between them. The CDR3 is 13 residues long. Germline values: CDR1 MNHEY, CDR2 SVGAGI. CDR3 nucleotides: TGTGCCAGCAGTTACTCAAGAGTGGATGGCTACACCTTC. The encoded protein is CASSYSRVDGYTF.

V and J are TRBV7-8 and TRBJ2-7; 13 bases are a match to TRBD2. V trimming: 5 bases; J trimming: 3 bases; junction bases outside the gene matches: 13. Germline V gene sequence: CDR1 SGHVS, CDR2 FQNEAQ. The CDR3 has 18 residues. The CDR3 region is CASSPTPLGLAGSYEQYF. CDR3 DNA: TGTGCCAGCAGCCCCACCCCTCTGGGACTAGCGGGAAGCTACGAGCAGTACTTC.

This clone has a handful of counts. The chain couples TRBV10-3 to TRBJ1-1, with 8 bases aligning to TRBD1. This CDR3 has 9 residues. Germline loops: CDR1 ENHRY, CDR2 SYGVKD. J gave up 14 bases and V 10 bases, and 6 bases lay outside the gene matches. CDR3 in DNA: TGTGCCAGCGGACAGGGCCCGTTCTTT. This gives the protein CASGQGPFF.

A few counts support this clone. The chain recombines TRBV28 with TRBJ2-7; D remains unclear. This CDR3 contains 12 residues. V was shortened by 7 bases and J by 5 bases, with 12 bases between the two germline ends. The germline V gene encodes CDR1 MDHEN and CDR2 SYDVKM. CDR3 region: CASNERIDEQYF. The CDR3 DNA reads as TGTGCCAGCAACGAGAGGATCGACGAGCAGTACTTC.

This clone was counted between two and nine times. The chain uses TRBV7-2 and TRBJ2-5, with TRBD1 matching 8 bases. J gave up 1 base and V 3 bases, and 4 bases lay outside the gene matches. Germline V gene lookup returns CDR1 SGHTA and CDR2 FQGNSA. The CDR3 has 15 amino acids. CDR3 in DNA: TGTGCCAGCAGCTTCACCGGGACAGGCCAAGAGACCCAGTACTTC. Translated: CASSFTGTGQETQYF.

The genes are TRBV7-2 and TRBJ1-2; D is undetermined. The CDR3 has 15 residues. The germline V gene encodes CDR1 SGHTA and CDR2 FQGNSA. Trimming stripped 1 base from V and 5 bases from J, with 14 bases between. The CDR3 nucleotides read TGTGCCAGCAGCTTAGATCCCGGGGTTGGGTATGGCTACACCTTC. Its translation is CASSLDPGVGYGYTF.

The rearrangement joins TRBV6-5 to TRBJ1-2; possibly TRBD1 for D (6 bases). Germline loops: CDR1 MNHEY, CDR2 SVGAGI. This CDR3 has 13 amino acids. V was cut by 6 bases and J by 2 bases, with 10 bases left in between. The CDR3 reads CASRRTANYGYTF. CDR3 in DNA: TGTGCCAGCAGGCGGACAGCAAACTATGGCTACACCTTC.

The J gene is TRBJ1-5, the V gene TRBV7-2, with a weak D call TRBD1 (5 bases). Looked up from germline, CDR1 is SGHTA and CDR2 is FQGNSA. This CDR3 has 14 amino acids. The ends were cut back, 4 bases at V and 3 bases at J, with 10 bases in the middle. The CDR3 DNA reads TGTGCCAGCAGCTCTCGACAGAACAATCAGCCCCAGCATTTT. Its protein product is CASSSRQNNQPQHF. Full variable domain (missing parts from reference TRBV7-2 and TRBJ1-5): GAGVSQSPSNKVTEKGKDVELRCDPISGHTALYWYRQSLGQGLEFLIYFQGNSAPDKSGLPSDRFSAERTGGSVSTLTIQRTQQEDSAVYLCASSSRQNNQPQHFGDGTRLSIL.

The sample holds a few counts of this clone. V is TRBV29-1 and J is TRBJ2-5, with D tentatively TRBD2 (5 bases). Trimming pared 2 bases from V and 5 bases from J, leaving 6 bases between. This CDR3 is built from 11 residues. CDR1 SQVTM and CDR2 ANQGSEA come from the germline V gene. The CDR3 spells CSVESGETQYF. The CDR3 region has the DNA TGCAGCGTTGAATCGGGGGAGACCCAGTACTTC.

This clone has more than one count but fewer than ten. The sample has other DNA sequences that encode this CDR3 too. The chain has TRBV5-1 and TRBJ2-5; D not resolved. Germline V gene data show CDR1 as SGHRS and CDR2 as YFSETQ. The CDR3 runs 13 residues. With 0 bases removed from V and 2 bases from J, the gap between germline ends came to 5 bases. The CDR3 DNA reads as TGCGCCAGCAGCTTGGGCAGGCAAGAGACCCAGTACTTC. This gives the protein CASSLGRQETQYF.

The V call is TRBV11-2, the J call TRBJ2-3; possibly TRBD2 for D (6 bases). The V end lost 5 bases, the J end lost 0 bases, and 12 bases lay between the germline ends. The length of the CDR3 is 15 residues. Germline assignment: CDR1 SGHAT and CDR2 FQNNGV. CDR3: CASSAGLPSTDTQYF. Here the CDR3 DNA reads TGTGCCAGCAGCGCTGGACTACCTAGCACAGATACGCAGTATTTT.

The table lists this clone with a few counts. This chain joins TRBV7-9 and TRBJ2-3; no clear D. The CDR3 loop spans 16 amino acids. Trimming removed 5 bases at V and 2 bases at J, with 17 bases between. Looked up from germline, CDR1 is SEHNR and CDR2 is FQNEAQ (reference sequence). CDR3 sequence reads: CASSPWPLENTDTQYF. The CDR3 DNA reads TGTGCCAGCAGCCCATGGCCCCTAGAAAACACAGATACGCAGTATTTT.

The chain is built from TRBV28 and TRBJ2-1; TRBD2 aligns across 7 bases. This CDR3 comprises 11 residues. The germline V gene has CDR1 MDHEN and CDR2 SYDVKM. V gave up 5 bases and J gave up 15 bases; unmatched junction bases: 7. This CDR3 is CASSVGGYGFF. For the CDR3, the DNA is TGTGCCAGCAGTGTCGGGGGGTATGGGTTCTTC.

DNA of the CDR3: TGCGCCAGCAGCCACGCCGGGACAGAGGAGTATGGCTACACCTTC. It specifies CASSHAGTEEYGYTF. This chain links TRBV4-1 with TRBJ1-2, with 7 bases fitting TRBD1. CDR3 length: 15 amino acids. V trimming: 3 bases; J trimming: 5 bases; junction bases outside the gene matches: 9. Germline V gene lookup returns CDR1 MGHRA and CDR2 YSYEKL.